The TCR beta chain described here comes from a study of cytomegalovirus exposure and HLA in healthy donors. Study-level findings and limits: Some V segments, TRBV6-2 and TRBV6-3 among them, were indistinguishable and were therefore excluded. Within an earlier analysis, most TCR beta V segments proved productive either about 90% or about 30% of the time.

60 Vbeta and 13 Jbeta primers were used in PCR. The repertoire was sequenced with immunoSEQ multiplex PCR; TCRdb's copy has only in-frame clones and lacks some. The data hold about 160,000 clones, with about 77% observed a single time. The germline V gene has CDR1 LGHNA and CDR2 YSLEER. V dropped 3 bases and J dropped 2; count of bases not matched to a gene: 1. The length of the CDR3 is 13 residues. With respect to this clone: No antigen is known for it.

The material sequenced was PBMCs. This TCR was recovered from a man aged 18-30 years in good health and CMV-seropositive. The V gene is TRBV4-3, the J gene TRBJ2-7, with 7 bases fitting TRBD2. DNA for the CDR3: TGCGCCAGCAGCCAGGGAGGGGCCTACGAGCAGTACTTC. It yields the protein CASSQGGAYEQYF.